A selection of T cell receptor beta chains follows, all from one sample in a study of pediatric ulcerative colitis. Only in-frame clones appear in the TCRdb table, and some are missing; sequencing was by immunoSEQ multiplex PCR. The data show about 64,000 clones, 70% to 85% seen once. The sample was blood. Receptors originate from a boy aged 10-17 years with moderate ulcerative colitis. Both conserved end residues are part of each CDR3. Each record gives: D gene, V gene, J gene, clone size, CDR3 protein, CDR3 DNA. A D gene is named only where the DNA matches it firmly. Not every row has a clone size; where given, it reads once, few, many or a size class.

D: .; V: TRBV9; J: TRBJ2-7; size: .; CDR3: CASSGSRGDEQYF; DNA: TGTGCCAGTAGTGGCAGCCGAGGGGACGAGCAGTACTTC
D: .; V: TRBV6-5; J: TRBJ2-6; size: .; CDR3: CASSSPGNTGANVLTF; DNA: TGTGCCAGCAGTTCCCCGGGAAACACTGGGGCCAACGTCCTGACTTTC
D: TRBD2; V: TRBV5-1; J: TRBJ2-3; size: once; CDR3: CASSFSGGDSTDTQYF; DNA: TGCGCCAGCAGCTTCAGCGGGGGGGATAGCACAGATACGCAGTATTTT
D: TRBD1; V: TRBV25-1; J: TRBJ2-7; size: .; CDR3: CASSEGPGTGYEQYF; DNA: TGTGCCAGCAGTGAGGGCCCCGGGACAGGCTACGAGCAGTACTTC
D: .; V: TRBV18; J: TRBJ1-2; size: few; CDR3: CASSPRLTNYGYTF; DNA: TGTGCCAGCTCACCACGCCTCACTAACTATGGCTACACCTTC
D: .; V: TRBV19; J: TRBJ1-1; size: .; CDR3: CASSIGGTMNTEAFF; DNA: TGTGCCAGTAGTATAGGTGGCACCATGAACACTGAAGCTTTCTTT
D: TRBD2; V: TRBV29-1; J: TRBJ2-7; size: .; CDR3: CSASGTSGRYEQYF; DNA: TGCAGCGCTAGCGGGACTAGCGGGAGGTACGAGCAGTACTTC
D: .; V: TRBV6-5; J: TRBJ2-7; size: once; CDR3: CASSRDGSYEQYF; DNA: TGTGCCAGCAGCCGGGACGGTTCCTACGAGCAGTACTTC
D: TRBD2; V: TRBV9; J: TRBJ2-7; size: .; CDR3: CASSGGLAGTYEQYF; DNA: TGTGCCAGCAGCGGAGGACTAGCGGGGACCTACGAGCAGTACTTC
D: TRBD2; V: TRBV6-5; J: TRBJ2-7; size: .; CDR3: CASSSPGTSDSYEQYF; DNA: TGTGCCAGCAGTTCACCCGGGACTAGCGATTCCTACGAGCAGTACTTC
D: TRBD2; V: TRBV2; J: TRBJ2-7; size: .; CDR3: CASLAGEAYEQYF; DNA: TGTGCCAGCCTAGCGGGAGAGGCCTACGAGCAGTACTTC
D: .; V: TRBV4-1; J: TRBJ1-1; size: few; CDR3: CASSQDQGGSFF; DNA: TGCGCCAGCAGCCAAGATCAAGGAGGGAGTTTCTTT
D: TRBD1; V: TRBV11-2; J: TRBJ1-2; size: .; CDR3: CASRLNRGSYGYTF; DNA: TGTGCCAGCAGACTTAACAGGGGCTCCTATGGCTACACCTTC
D: .; V: TRBV6-4; J: TRBJ1-1; size: few; CDR3: CASSETANTEAFF; DNA: TGTGCCAGCAGTGAAACAGCGAACACTGAAGCTTTCTTT
D: .; V: TRBV6-1; J: TRBJ1-4; size: .; CDR3: CASTTMDSWKLFF; DNA: TGTGCCAGCACTACAATGGACTCCTGGAAACTGTTTTTT
D: .; V: TRBV5-1; J: TRBJ2-1; size: .; CDR3: CASSLGPTSSYNEQFF; DNA: TGCGCCAGCAGCTTGGGACCTACCAGCTCTTACAATGAGCAGTTCTTC
D: .; V: TRBV29-1; J: TRBJ2-4; size: .; CDR3: CSVRTKGLKGDIQYF; DNA: TGCAGCGTTCGAACCAAGGGCCTCAAGGGGGACATTCAGTACTTC
D: .; V: TRBV29-1; J: TRBJ1-4; size: few; CDR3: CSVGPGAPSEKLFF; DNA: TGCAGCGTAGGCCCAGGGGCGCCGAGCGAAAAACTGTTTTTT
D: .; V: TRBV30; J: TRBJ1-2; size: once; CDR3: CAWTAGDGYGYTF; DNA: TGTGCCTGGACGGCAGGGGATGGCTATGGCTACACCTTC
D: .; V: TRBV5-1; J: TRBJ2-2; size: .; CDR3: CASSLDPRGGRGNTGELFF; DNA: TGCGCCAGCAGCTTGGACCCCAGGGGTGGTCGGGGCAACACCGGGGAGCTGTTTTTT
D: .; V: TRBV19; J: TRBJ1-2; size: .; CDR3: CASKRTVHGYTF; DNA: TGTGCCAGTAAGCGGACAGTACATGGCTACACCTTC
D: TRBD1; V: TRBV4-3; J: TRBJ2-3; size: .; CDR3: CTSSQRGQGFTDTQYF; DNA: TGCACCAGCAGCCAGAGGGGACAGGGGTTCACAGATACGCAGTATTTT
D: .; V: TRBV12-5; J: TRBJ1-2; size: .; CDR3: CASGVYDRFGNYGYTF; DNA: TGTGCTAGTGGAGTTTATGACAGGTTTGGTAACTATGGCTACACCTTC
D: .; V: TRBV11-2; J: TRBJ1-2; size: few; CDR3: CASSSGGGNYGYTF; DNA: TGTGCCAGCAGCTCCGGAGGGGGAAACTATGGCTACACCTTC
D: TRBD2; V: TRBV5-4; J: TRBJ2-7; size: .; CDR3: CASSPSGGREGSYEQYF; DNA: TGTGCCAGCAGCCCCTCGGGGGGGCGGGAGGGGTCCTACGAGCAGTACTTC
D: TRBD1; V: TRBV13; J: TRBJ2-7; size: .; CDR3: CASSNRDRGGEQYF; DNA: TGTGCCAGCAGCAACAGGGACAGGGGGGGTGAGCAGTACTTC
D: TRBD1; V: TRBV15; J: TRBJ2-5; size: .; CDR3: CATSRPGQGQQETQYF; DNA: TGTGCCACCAGCAGACCGGGACAGGGCCAACAAGAGACCCAGTACTTC
D: .; V: TRBV4-1; J: TRBJ1-4; size: .; CDR3: CASSLGVRIGEKLFF; DNA: TGCGCCAGCAGCCTGGGGGTACGCATCGGGGAAAAACTGTTTTTT
D: .; V: TRBV5-1; J: TRBJ2-7; size: .; CDR3: CASSRTAGLLYEQYF; DNA: TGCGCCAGCAGCCGTACCGCGGGTTTACTCTACGAGCAGTACTTC
D: TRBD2; V: TRBV19; J: TRBJ2-7; size: .; CDR3: CASSTAGTSGGKPYEQYF; DNA: TGTGCCAGTAGTACAGCCGGGACTAGCGGGGGGAAACCCTACGAGCAGTACTTC
D: TRBD1; V: TRBV5-6; J: TRBJ2-1; size: once; CDR3: CASSLRGTASRLYNEQFF; DNA: TGTGCCAGCAGCTTGAGGGGGACAGCTTCTCGGCTTTACAATGAGCAGTTCTTC
D: TRBD2; V: TRBV5-6; J: TRBJ2-7; size: .; CDR3: CASSRRLAGGSEQYF; DNA: TGTGCCAGCAGCAGGAGACTAGCGGGAGGGTCCGAGCAGTACTTC
D: .; V: TRBV25-1; J: TRBJ1-1; size: .; CDR3: CASRPRGGASAEAFF; DNA: TGTGCCAGCAGGCCAAGGGGGGGCGCTTCTGCTGAAGCTTTCTTT
D: TRBD2; V: TRBV7-8; J: TRBJ2-7; size: few; CDR3: CASSSGTSGDYEQYF; DNA: TGTGCCAGCAGCTCAGGGACTAGCGGAGACTACGAGCAGTACTTC
D: .; V: TRBV2; J: TRBJ2-2; size: .; CDR3: CASIEAGLDTGELFF; DNA: TGTGCCAGCATAGAGGCAGGGTTGGACACCGGGGAGCTGTTTTTT
D: .; V: TRBV15; J: TRBJ2-7; size: .; CDR3: CATSTNLGEQYF; DNA: TGTGCCACCAGCACTAATTTAGGAGAGCAGTACTTC
D: .; V: TRBV7-9; J: TRBJ2-5; size: .; CDR3: CASSLASVLQETQYF; DNA: TGTGCCAGCAGCTTAGCGAGTGTTCTACAAGAGACCCAGTACTTC
D: .; V: TRBV10-1; J: TRBJ2-7; size: few; CDR3: CASSWNSYEQYF; DNA: TGCGCCAGCAGCTGGAATTCCTACGAGCAGTACTTC
D: TRBD2; V: TRBV29-1; J: TRBJ2-5; size: .; CDR3: CSFRSGGGETQYF; DNA: TGCAGCTTCCGGTCGGGGGGAGGAGAGACCCAGTACTTC
D: .; V: TRBV29-1; J: TRBJ1-1; size: .; CDR3: CSVRQRAEWNTEAFF; DNA: TGCAGCGTTCGACAGCGGGCCGAATGGAACACTGAAGCTTTCTTT
D: TRBD2; V: TRBV13; J: TRBJ2-3; size: .; CDR3: CASSLAGGPDTQYF; DNA: TGTGCCAGCAGCTTAGCGGGGGGGCCAGATACGCAGTATTTT
D: .; V: TRBV5-1; J: TRBJ2-2; size: .; CDR3: CASTPGREATGELFF; DNA: TGCGCCAGCACCCCGGGAAGGGAGGCCACCGGGGAGCTGTTTTTT
D: .; V: TRBV25-1; J: TRBJ2-6; size: .; CDR3: CASSGSGANVLTF; DNA: TGTGCCAGCAGTGGTTCTGGGGCCAACGTCCTGACTTTC
D: .; V: TRBV2; J: TRBJ1-2; size: .; CDR3: CASSEALQENYGYTF; DNA: TGTGCCAGCAGTGAAGCGCTTCAGGAAAACTATGGCTACACCTTC
D: .; V: TRBV9; J: TRBJ2-2; size: .; CDR3: CASSVPGLGTGELFF; DNA: TGTGCCAGCAGCGTACCGGGACTTGGCACCGGGGAGCTGTTTTTT
D: .; V: TRBV19; J: TRBJ2-7; size: .; CDR3: CASSIWGINDYEQYF; DNA: TGTGCCAGTAGTATCTGGGGGATTAACGACTACGAGCAGTACTTC
D: TRBD1; V: TRBV11-2; J: TRBJ1-4; size: .; CDR3: CASSKSPGTGNEKLFF; DNA: TGTGCCAGCAGCAAATCGCCCGGGACAGGGAATGAAAAACTGTTTTTT
D: TRBD1; V: TRBV4-1; J: TRBJ2-5; size: .; CDR3: CASSPYGAGGVETQYF; DNA: TGCGCCAGCAGCCCTTATGGGGCAGGGGGCGTAGAGACCCAGTACTTC
D: TRBD2; V: TRBV19; J: TRBJ2-1; size: .; CDR3: CASSIGAASGTPRQFF; DNA: TGTGCCAGTAGTATAGGGGCGGCTAGCGGGACCCCACGGCAATTCTTC
D: .; V: TRBV7-2; J: TRBJ1-5; size: few; CDR3: CASSPQLTDSNQPQHF; DNA: TGTGCCAGCAGTCCGCAACTTACGGATAGCAATCAGCCCCAGCATTTT
D: .; V: TRBV29-1; J: TRBJ1-3; size: few; CDR3: CSVDFGSSGNTIYF; DNA: TGCAGCGTTGACTTCGGTTCCTCTGGAAACACCATATATTTT
D: .; V: TRBV5-6; J: TRBJ1-1; size: few; CDR3: CASSGSGEPEAFF; DNA: TGTGCCAGCAGCGGATCAGGGGAACCTGAAGCTTTCTTT
D: .; V: TRBV29-1; J: TRBJ2-4; size: once; CDR3: CSVEFVGQGLTAKNIQYF; DNA: TGCAGCGTTGAATTCGTTGGTCAGGGGCTCACGGCCAAAAACATTCAGTACTTC
D: .; V: TRBV11-1; J: TRBJ2-1; size: .; CDR3: CASSSICVREYNEQFF; DNA: TGTGCCAGCAGCTCAATTTGTGTCAGGGAGTACAATGAGCAGTTCTTC
D: .; V: TRBV9; J: TRBJ1-3; size: .; CDR3: CASGDSGNTIYF; DNA: TGTGCCTCAGGGGACTCTGGAAACACCATATATTTT
D: .; V: TRBV5-6; J: TRBJ1-1; size: .; CDR3: CASSLTRSVNTEAFF; DNA: TGTGCCAGCAGCTTGACCAGGTCCGTGAACACTGAAGCTTTCTTT
D: TRBD1; V: TRBV6-1; J: TRBJ2-5; size: .; CDR3: CASRQPGQGKETQYF; DNA: TGTGCCAGCAGGCAACCGGGACAGGGAAAAGAGACCCAGTACTTC
D: TRBD1; V: TRBV15; J: TRBJ1-1; size: .; CDR3: CATSRDMGQGATEAFF; DNA: TGTGCCACCAGCAGAGATATGGGACAGGGGGCAACTGAAGCTTTCTTT
D: .; V: TRBV11-2; J: TRBJ1-1; size: few; CDR3: CASSLSRGWNTEAFF; DNA: TGTGCCAGCAGCTTATCAAGGGGGTGGAACACTGAAGCTTTCTTT